This is a list of T cell receptor beta chains from one sample in a study of shared clonotypes between healthy human individuals. Measured with immunoSEQ multiplex PCR; TCRdb has only the in-frame clones, and not every one. The sample has roughly 890,000 clones, 80% to 95% seen once; the top ten hold 24%. The specimen sequenced was naive CD8+ T cells sorted from blood. The receptors here all came from a man aged 25-45 years in good health. The CDR3 runs from the conserved cysteine through the conserved F or W. D genes are given only for firm matches. The size field is filled for only some rows; it gives once, few, many or a size class.

TRBV4-3	TRBJ1-5	NA	NA	CASSQGRFNNQPQHF	TGCGCCAGCAGCCAGGGGAGGTTCAACAATCAGCCCCAGCATTTT
TRBV7-9	TRBJ2-1	NA	NA	CASNGRRDEQFF	TGTGCCAGCAATGGGAGACGCGATGAGCAGTTCTTC
TRBV27	TRBJ2-7	NA	NA	CASSLSKGSLYYEQYF	TGTGCCAGCAGTTTATCGAAGGGTTCCTTATACTACGAGCAGTACTTC
TRBV18	TRBJ1-2	TRBD1	NA	CASSPDRVTLRVGGYTF	TGTGCCAGCTCACCCGACAGGGTCACGCTGAGAGTTGGTGGCTACACCTTC
TRBV27	TRBJ2-1	NA	NA	CASRRVESSYNEQFF	TGTGCCAGCAGGAGAGTGGAAAGCTCCTACAATGAGCAGTTCTTC
TRBV7-2	TRBJ2-2	NA	once	CASSLGLNTGELFF	TGTGCCAGCAGCTTAGGGCTTAACACCGGGGAGCTGTTTTTT
TRBV11-2	TRBJ1-2	NA	NA	CASSKDPRQIDPNYGYTF	TGTGCCAGCAGCAAAGACCCCCGGCAGATAGACCCAAACTATGGCTACACCTTC
TRBV28	TRBJ2-5	NA	NA	CASSSEGLQETQYF	TGTGCCAGCAGCTCGGAGGGGCTGCAAGAGACCCAGTACTTC
TRBV10-3	TRBJ2-7	NA	NA	CAMGGDSYEQYF	TGTGCCATGGGGGGCGACTCCTACGAGCAGTACTTC
TRBV14	TRBJ2-7	NA	NA	CASSLRDIRQRFSYEQYF	TGTGCCAGCAGCTTACGGGACATCCGGCAACGGTTCTCCTACGAGCAGTACTTC
TRBV5-6	TRBJ2-5	TRBD1	NA	CASIRQGIIEETQYF	TGTGCCAGCATTAGACAGGGGATTATTGAAGAGACCCAGTACTTC
TRBV10-3	TRBJ2-1	NA	once	CAINGEDDRNEQFF	TGTGCCATCAATGGGGAGGACGATAGAAATGAGCAGTTCTTC
TRBV6-1	TRBJ2-7	NA	NA	CASRALFGQIYEQYF	TGTGCCAGCAGGGCTCTCTTCGGACAGATCTACGAGCAGTACTTC
TRBV6-1	TRBJ2-7	NA	NA	CASSGGVSGYEQYF	TGTGCCAGCAGTGGGGGGGTCTCCGGCTACGAGCAGTACTTC
TRBV19	TRBJ2-3	TRBD2	NA	CASSMGGVACVSTDTQYF	TGTGCCAGTAGTATGGGAGGGGTAGCGTGCGTGAGCACAGATACGCAGTATTTT
TRBV6-1	TRBJ2-7	NA	NA	CASSDGNVPSYEQYF	TGTGCCAGCAGTGATGGAAATGTACCTTCCTACGAGCAGTACTTC
TRBV2	TRBJ2-3	TRBD2	NA	CASSEGREVGTDTQYF	TGTGCCAGCAGTGAAGGACGGGAGGTGGGCACAGATACGCAGTATTTT
TRBV27	TRBJ2-1	NA	NA	CASSSSVGSYNEQFF	TGTGCCAGCAGCTCTTCGGTCGGGAGTTATAATGAGCAGTTCTTC
TRBV27	TRBJ2-2	TRBD1	NA	CASSLGTGEDGELFF	TGTGCCAGCAGTTTAGGGACAGGGGAGGACGGGGAGCTGTTTTTT
TRBV7-9	TRBJ2-7	TRBD2	NA	CASSWPGTSGSRTYEQYF	TGTGCCAGCAGCTGGCCCGGGACTAGCGGGAGTAGGACCTACGAGCAGTACTTC
TRBV19	TRBJ2-7	NA	NA	CASSAGHSYEQYF	TGTGCCAGTAGCGCCGGACATTCCTACGAGCAGTACTTC
TRBV28	TRBJ1-2	TRBD1	NA	CASSVLDLRDRKNYGYTF	TGTGCCAGCAGTGTCCTCGACCTCCGGGACAGAAAAAACTATGGCTACACCTTC
TRBV29-1	TRBJ1-5	NA	NA	CSVRVPGLTGQPQHF	TGCAGCGTGCGAGTCCCGGGATTAACCGGGCAGCCCCAGCATTTT
TRBV11-2	TRBJ2-7	NA	NA	CASSFQGPSYEQYF	TGTGCCAGCAGCTTCCAAGGTCCCAGCTACGAGCAGTACTTC
TRBV7-2	TRBJ2-1	TRBD1	NA	CASSPRQGHEQFF	TGTGCCAGCAGCCCGAGACAGGGACATGAGCAGTTCTTC
TRBV29-1	TRBJ2-2	NA	NA	CSVVSGVNTGELFF	TGCAGCGTTGTGTCAGGGGTGAACACCGGGGAGCTGTTTTTT
TRBV7-9	TRBJ2-3	NA	NA	CASGFQALTQYF	TGTGCCAGCGGGTTCCAGGCATTGACGCAGTATTTT
TRBV30	TRBJ2-7	NA	NA	CAWGFGSYEQYF	TGTGCCTGGGGGTTCGGCTCCTACGAGCAGTACTTC
TRBV29-1	TRBJ2-7	NA	few	CSVQTPYEQYF	TGCAGCGTTCAAACCCCCTACGAGCAGTACTTC
TRBV6-5	TRBJ1-4	NA	NA	CASSYLGLNEKLFF	TGTGCCAGCAGTTACCTCGGCCTTAATGAAAAACTGTTTTTT
TRBV4-3	TRBJ2-3	NA	NA	CASSQEPAGADTQYF	TGCGCCAGCAGCCAAGAACCAGCGGGCGCAGATACGCAGTATTTT
TRBV5-1	TRBJ2-7	TRBD2	once	CASSLAELAEAYEQYF	TGCGCCAGCAGCTTGGCCGAACTAGCGGAAGCCTACGAGCAGTACTTC
TRBV28	TRBJ2-7	NA	NA	CASQKLSSTDEQYF	TGTGCCAGCCAAAAACTTAGTTCTACGGACGAGCAGTACTTC
TRBV28	TRBJ1-1	NA	NA	CASSFRGVNTEAFF	TGTGCCAGCAGTTTTCGGGGAGTGAACACTGAAGCTTTCTTT
TRBV28	TRBJ1-1	TRBD1	NA	CASSRYRGNTEAFF	TGTGCCAGCAGCCGATACAGGGGGAACACTGAAGCTTTCTTT
TRBV5-4	TRBJ1-4	TRBD1	few	CASSQTGGFEKLFF	TGTGCCAGCAGCCAGACAGGGGGCTTTGAAAAACTGTTTTTT
TRBV27	TRBJ2-7	TRBD2	NA	CASSLEPGTSSYEQYF	TGTGCCAGCAGTTTAGAGCCCGGGACTAGCTCCTACGAGCAGTACTTC
TRBV5-4	TRBJ2-3	NA	once	CASSPEGNAGPDTQYF	TGTGCCAGCAGCCCCGAGGGAAATGCGGGGCCGGATACGCAGTATTTT
TRBV29-1	TRBJ2-7	TRBD1	NA	CSVEGTGRDREQYF	TGCAGCGTTGAAGGGACAGGGCGGGATCGCGAGCAGTACTTC
TRBV19	TRBJ2-7	NA	NA	CASRPRSAYEQYF	TGTGCCAGTAGGCCGCGAAGTGCCTACGAGCAGTACTTC
TRBV6-6	TRBJ2-1	TRBD1	NA	CASSLRGTGSYNEQFF	TGTGCCAGCAGTTTACGTGGGACAGGGAGCTACAATGAGCAGTTCTTC
TRBV6-5	TRBJ2-6	NA	NA	CASSSIGGSGANVLTF	TGTGCCAGCAGTTCTATTGGCGGCTCTGGGGCCAACGTCCTGACTTTC
TRBV6-1	TRBJ2-7	TRBD1	NA	CASSLRRDRESEQYF	TGTGCCAGCAGTTTGCGCCGGGACAGGGAATCCGAGCAGTACTTC
TRBV5-5	TRBJ2-7	NA	NA	CASSLWGRSAYEQYF	TGTGCCAGCAGCTTGTGGGGAAGATCCGCCTACGAGCAGTACTTC
TRBV27	TRBJ2-5	TRBD2	NA	CASSRRREGQETQYF	TGTGCCAGCAGCAGGCGGCGGGAGGGCCAAGAGACCCAGTACTTC
TRBV9	TRBJ2-5	NA	NA	CASSAKRGGTDPRYQETQYF	TGTGCCAGCAGCGCAAAAAGAGGGGGGACGGACCCCAGGTACCAAGAGACCCAGTACTTC
TRBV5-6	TRBJ2-3	NA	once	CASSQGRARARGTDTQYF	TGTGCCAGCAGCCAAGGCAGAGCGCGTGCCCGGGGCACAGATACGCAGTATTTT
TRBV6-4	TRBJ2-7	NA	NA	CASSSGYFPSGEQYF	TGTGCCAGCAGTTCAGGGTACTTCCCTTCTGGGGAGCAGTACTTC
TRBV9	TRBJ1-5	NA	few	CASSVDGGANQPQHF	TGTGCCAGCAGCGTAGACGGGGGGGCGAATCAGCCCCAGCATTTT
TRBV5-6	TRBJ2-7	TRBD2	NA	CASSPRLAGGPYEQYF	TGTGCCAGCAGCCCTCGACTAGCGGGAGGGCCCTACGAGCAGTACTTC
TRBV5-5	TRBJ2-1	NA	NA	CASSAGTRLDGNEQFF	TGTGCCAGCAGCGCCGGGACCCGACTCGACGGGAATGAGCAGTTCTTC
TRBV6-5	TRBJ2-3	NA	NA	CASSYTTLGTDTQYF	TGTGCCAGCAGTTACACCACCCTCGGTACAGATACGCAGTATTTT
TRBV15	TRBJ2-3	NA	NA	CATSRAGGTDTQYF	TGTGCCACCAGCAGAGCAGGGGGCACAGATACGCAGTATTTT
TRBV5-5	TRBJ2-7	TRBD2	NA	CASSLDLAGSSYEQYF	TGTGCCAGCAGCTTGGATCTAGCGGGGAGCTCCTACGAGCAGTACTTC
TRBV5-1	TRBJ2-7	TRBD2	NA	CASSQTPSGFYEQYF	TGCGCCAGCAGCCAGACCCCTAGCGGGTTCTACGAGCAGTACTTC